This TCR beta chain originates from a study of blood T cells in healthy people across ages. Then a second PCR, running roughly 7 to 11 cycles, was carried out with a sample-barcoded 5' primer and a J-beta primer mix. Each single sample gave us at least 2.5 million CDR3-containing paired-end reads. Each CDR3 protein gets one entry after TCRdb re-called the 5' RACE reads with MiXCR. The sample gives 1.5 million to 1.9 million distinct CDR3 sequences, 42% of which show up once; about 4% is in the top ten. Findings and caveats of the study: Both higher diversity and more naive CD4+ cells marked long-lived donors when set against aged donors. The recorded TCR beta diversity per million T cells decreased in a roughly linear manner with age.

This clonotype occurred many times. The antigen remains unidentified. Per the germline V gene, CDR1 is MNHEY and CDR2 is SVGEGT. Trimming took 6 bases from V and 4 from J, leaving 10 bases between them. The CDR3 loop spans 13 amino acids. The sample taken for sequencing was blood. The rearrangement links TRBV6-2 or TRBV6-3 to TRBJ2-1; a possible D gene is TRBD2 (6 bases). This TCR was recovered from a woman aged 18 to 35 in good health. CDR3 DNA sequence: TGTGCCAGCAGGTTAGCGGATTACAATGAGCAGTTCTTC. Translating gives CASRLADYNEQFF.